The 20 T cell receptor beta chains listed next were all sequenced from one sample in a study of shared clonotypes between healthy human individuals. CD8 cells regarded as naive lacked CD45RO, were positively chosen for CCR7, and omitted terminally differentiated effector memory CD45RA+ cells. TCRdb's table, derived via immunoSEQ multiplex PCR, lists solely in-frame clones and lacks some. This repertoire shows just over 2,000,000 clones, approximately 94% found once; its top ten account for about 1.1%. Sequencing was done on a sample of naive CD8+ T cells sorted from blood. The source of these receptors is a young man in good health.

J is TRBJ1-6 and V is TRBV7-9; D uncertain. V was shortened by 4 bases and J by 8 bases, with 9 bases between the two germline ends. Germline assignment: CDR1 SEHNR and CDR2 FQNEAQ (reference sequence). The CDR3 length is 13 residues. The CDR3 here is CASSSNMDSPLHF. In nucleotides, the CDR3 is TGTGCCAGCAGCTCCAACATGGATTCACCCCTCCACTTT.

The rearrangement joins TRBV15 to TRBJ1-1; possible D gene TRBD1, 6 bases. The germline V gene encodes CDR1 LNHNV and CDR2 YYDKDF (reference sequence). V was clipped by 0 bases and J by 7 bases, with 12 bases between them. The CDR3 runs to 14 residues. CDR3 sequence: CATSRENREIEAFF. CDR3 in DNA: TGTGCCACCAGCAGAGAAAACAGGGAAATTGAAGCTTTCTTT. Full variable domain (outside the CDR3, taken from reference TRBV15 and TRBJ1-1): DAMVIQNPRYQVTQFGKPVTLSCSQTLNHNVMYWYQQKSSQAPKLLFHYYDKDFNNEADTPDNFQSRRPNTSFCFLDIRSPGLGDTAMYLCATSRENREIEAFFGQGTRLTVV.

The rearrangement uses TRBV4-1 and TRBJ2-7; a weak D match, TRBD2 (5 bases). With 0 bases removed from V and 6 bases from J, the gap between germline ends came to 18 bases. This CDR3 has 16 residues. Germline values: CDR1 MGHRA, CDR2 YSYEKL. Here the CDR3 DNA reads TGCGCCAGCAGCCAAGAGTACCGGGGATTAGTGGGCGAGCAGTACTTC. Translation: CASSQEYRGLVGEQYF.

This chain connects TRBV27 to TRBJ2-4; 12 nucleotides match TRBD2. V trimming: 5 bases; J trimming: 15 bases; junction bases outside the gene matches: 14. The CDR3 has 15 residues. Per the germline V gene, CDR1 is MNHEY and CDR2 is SMNVEV (reference sequence). The CDR3 region has the DNA TGTGCCAGCAGTCCACTAGCGGGAGGCGGGGGGACTTTGTACTTC. Its translation is CASSPLAGGGGTLYF.

The CDR3 nucleotides are TGCGCCAGCAGCTCCTCAAGCGGGGGGATCACAGATACGCAGTATTTT. Residues: CASSSSSGGITDTQYF. This chain connects TRBV5-1 to TRBJ2-3, with TRBD2 identical over 9 bases. There are 16 residues in the CDR3. Per germline, CDR1 SGHRS and CDR2 YFSETQ. The V gene end was trimmed by 3 bases and the J gene end by 2 bases; junction bases not matched to a gene: 7. The full variable domain, rest sourced from reference TRBV5-1 and TRBJ2-3, is KAGVTQTPRYLIKTRGQQVTLSCSPISGHRSVSWYQQTPGQGLQFLFEYFSETQRNKGNFPGRFSGRQFSNSRSEMNVSTLELGDSALYLCASSSSSGGITDTQYFGPGTRLTVL.

This chain uses TRBV2 with TRBJ2-7, with TRBD1 matching over 10 bases. The germline gives CDR1 SNHLY, CDR2 FYNNEI. The CDR3 totals 14 residues. Germline trimming cut 7 bases from V and 6 bases from J; bases unmatched to any gene: 9. The CDR3 here is CASMPGTGVAEQYF. CDR3 nucleotide sequence: TGTGCCAGCATGCCCGGGACAGGGGTAGCCGAGCAGTACTTC.

The V call is TRBV11-1, the J call TRBJ2-7; possibly TRBD2 for D (5 bases). V was shortened by 5 bases and J by 0 bases, with 8 bases between the two germline ends. The CDR3 runs 13 residues. Per germline, CDR1 SGHAT and CDR2 FQDESV (reference sequence). CDR3 sequence reads: CASSVDFSYEQYF. The CDR3 DNA sequence: TGTGCCAGCAGCGTGGACTTCTCCTACGAGCAGTACTTC.

The chain joins TRBV7-8 to TRBJ1-5, with D perhaps matching TRBD1 (5 bases). The CDR3 is made up of 16 amino acids. CDR1 and CDR2 from the germline V gene are SGHVS and FQNEAQ. Trimming shortened V by 5 bases and J by 1 base, and 15 bases separated the two germline ends. The CDR3 reads CASSRRARESNQPQHF. CDR3 in DNA: TGTGCCAGCAGCCGCAGAGCCAGGGAGAGCAATCAGCCCCAGCATTTT. The complete variable domain, with remaining parts taken from reference TRBV7-8 and TRBJ1-5, reads GAGVSQSPRYKVAKRGQDVALRCDPISGHVSLFWYQQALGQGPEFLTYFQNEAQLDKSGLPSDRFFAERPEGSVSTLKIQRTQQEDSAVYLCASSRRARESNQPQHFGDGTRLSIL.

V is TRBV7-9 and J is TRBJ2-6; D uncertain. Trimming shortened V by 8 bases and J by 0 bases, and 11 bases separated the two germline ends. CDR3 length: 15 residues. Germline V gene sequence: CDR1 SEHNR, CDR2 FQNEAQ (reference sequence). The CDR3 spells CASQDVNSGANVLTF. CDR3 nucleotide sequence: TGTGCCAGCCAGGACGTCAACTCTGGGGCCAACGTCCTGACTTTC.

The chain joins TRBV28 to TRBJ1-5; 9 bases match TRBD1. Trimming at V came to 3 bases and at J to 2 bases, leaving 5 bases not matched to a gene. The germline V gene encodes CDR1 MDHEN and CDR2 SYDVKM. The CDR3 sequence is 16 residues long. The CDR3 spells CASSLGQGWRNQPQHF. For the CDR3, the DNA is TGTGCCAGCAGTTTGGGACAGGGTTGGCGCAATCAGCCCCAGCATTTT. Filled out from reference TRBV28 and TRBJ1-5, the complete variable domain reads DVKVTQSSRYLVKRTGEKVFLECVQDMDHENMFWYRQDPGLGLRLIYFSYDVKMKEKGDIPEGYSVSREKKERFSLILESASTNQTSMYLCASSLGQGWRNQPQHFGDGTRLSIL.

The chain recombines TRBV9 with TRBJ2-2; possibly TRBD1 for D (6 bases). Trimming took 4 bases from V and 7 from J, leaving 14 bases between them. CDR1 is SGDLS, CDR2 YYNGEE, per germline. This CDR3 is 14 amino acids long. The CDR3 nucleotides are TGTGCCAGCAGCCTGGAAGGGGACAACGGGGAGCTGTTTTTT. It yields the protein CASSLEGDNGELFF.

The V gene is TRBV7-8, the J gene TRBJ1-5; 8 positions agree with TRBD1. V lost 2 bases, J lost 3 bases, and 6 bases stayed unmatched. The CDR3 has 16 residues. CDR1 SGHVS and CDR2 FQNEAQ come from the germline V gene. CDR3 region: CASSLWGDRNNQPQHF. In DNA form, the CDR3 reads TGTGCCAGCAGCTTATGGGGGGACAGGAACAATCAGCCCCAGCATTTT.

CDR3 sequence reads: CASGTETYGYTF. As DNA, the CDR3 is TGTGCCAGCGGGACGGAGACATATGGCTACACCTTC. The genes are TRBV28 and TRBJ1-2; D is possibly TRBD1 (5 bases). CDR3 length equals 12 residues. Between the trimmed V and J ends, which lost 8 bases and 5 bases, there was a span of 12 bases. Germline CDR1 is MDHEN and CDR2 is SYDVKM.

The chain links TRBV5-4 to TRBJ1-5; D gene ambiguous. Germline V gene sequence: CDR1 SGHNT, CDR2 YYREEE (reference sequence). CDR3 length equals 15 residues. V gave up 0 bases and J gave up 11 bases, with 18 bases separating them. The DNA for the CDR3 is TGTGCCAGCAGCTTGGGACCAGCCCAGAGCGGGTCCCAGCATTTT. Encoded protein: CASSLGPAQSGSQHF.

This chain links TRBV4-1 with TRBJ1-2; 7 bases agree with TRBD1. The V and J ends lost 2 bases and 1 base, in that order; junction bases with no gene match: 7. CDR1 and CDR2 (germline): MGHRA, YSYEKL. The CDR3 contains 16 residues. The DNA of the CDR3 is TGCGCCAGCAGCCAATCCGGGACAGACCTTAACTATGGCTACACCTTC. It codes for CASSQSGTDLNYGYTF.

The V call is TRBV6-5, the J call TRBJ2-7, with D possibly TRBD2 on 5 matching bases. This CDR3 has 13 residues. CDR1 and CDR2 from the germline V gene are MNHEY and SVGAGI. Trimming removed 8 bases at V and 2 bases at J, with 13 bases between. The CDR3 loop reads CASSLRETYEQYF. The CDR3 DNA reads TGTGCCAGCTCCCTACGGGAAACCTACGAGCAGTACTTC.

Concerning this clone itself: Distinct nucleotide sequences in the sample also encode this CDR3. The genes are TRBV30 and TRBJ2-7; D is unclear. The CDR3 has 13 residues. Germline lookup yields CDR1 GTSNPN and CDR2 SVGIG (reference sequence). V gave up 1 base and J gave up 2 bases, with 9 bases separating them. CDR3 sequence (DNA): TGTGCCTGGAGTGGAGGCAGCCCCTACGAGCAGTACTTC. Translating gives CAWSGGSPYEQYF.

The V call is TRBV12-5, the J call TRBJ2-1; perhaps TRBD2 as D (6 bases). The CDR3 loop spans 15 amino acids. CDR1 LGHNT and CDR2 FRNRAP come from the germline V gene. V dropped 1 base and J dropped 4 bases, with 11 bases sitting between them. In nucleotides, the CDR3 is TGTGCTAGTGGTTTGGGGGACTCTGTGTACAATGAGCAGTTCTTC. Protein sequence: CASGLGDSVYNEQFF. Drawing the rest from reference TRBV12-5 and TRBJ2-1, the complete variable domain is DARVTQTPRHKVTEMGQEVTMRCQPILGHNTVFWYRQTMMQGLELLAYFRNRAPLDDSGMPKDRFSAEMPDATLATLKIQPSEPRDSAVYFCASGLGDSVYNEQFFGPGTRLTVL.

The J gene is TRBJ2-7, the V gene TRBV6-1, with TRBD1 matching 10 bases. The CDR3 spans 18 residues. Trimming at V came to 4 bases and at J to 4 bases, leaving 16 bases not matched to a gene. In germline, CDR1 is MNHNS, CDR2 SASEGT. CDR3 loop: CASSAIPGSGQGMYEQYF. The DNA for the CDR3 is TGTGCCAGCAGTGCCATACCCGGCTCGGGACAGGGGATGTACGAGCAGTACTTC.

The rearrangement links TRBV27 to TRBJ1-6; 7 bases align to TRBD1. J lost 8 bases, V lost 4 bases, and 8 bases had no gene match. The V gene's germline CDR1 is MNHEY and CDR2 SMNVEV (reference sequence). The length of the CDR3 is 15 residues. CDR3 nucleotides: TGTGCCAGCAGTTCACGACAGGGTACGCATTCACCCCTCCACTTT. The encoded protein is CASSSRQGTHSPLHF.